This T cell receptor (beta chain) is drawn from a study of T cells in Graves' hyperthyroidism and ophthalmopathy. This clonotype occurred many times. This CDR3 spans 13 amino acids. Trimming shortened V by 1 base and J by 7 bases, and 10 bases separated the two germline ends. Germline CDR1 and CDR2: MDHEN and SYDVKM. Amplified TCR beta CDR3 regions came from RNA transcripts. HTBI primers were used for first-round RT-PCR of the TCR CDR3. Each CDR3 protein is one row after TCRdb ran MiXCR on the multiplex PCR reads. The table lists a few hundred thousand distinct CDR3 sequences, about 15% of them singletons, with around 20% in the top ten.

The receptor's source is a woman aged 55-69 years with Graves' ophthalmopathy. J is TRBJ2-5 and V is TRBV28; no firm D call. What was sequenced was blood. The CDR3 DNA reads as TGTGCCAGCAGTTTATTATTCTGGGTGACCCAGTACTTC. It encodes CASSLLFWVTQYF. Filled out from reference TRBV28 and TRBJ2-5, the complete variable domain reads DVKVTQSSRYLVKRTGEKVFLECVQDMDHENMFWYRQDPGLGLRLIYFSYDVKMKEKGDIPEGYSVSREKKERFSLILESASTNQTSMYLCASSLLFWVTQYFGPGTRLLVL.